These 8 T cell receptor beta chains share one sample of origin, sequenced in a study of T cells in Graves' hyperthyroidism and ophthalmopathy. TCR beta CDR3 regions were amplified from RNA transcripts. The HTBI primer set was used in a first-round RT-PCR of the TCR CDR3. One entry per CDR3 protein, called by TCRdb with MiXCR from the multiplex PCR reads. This sample carries about 290,000 distinct CDR3 sequences, about an eighth of them seen once, and the ten largest clones take 6.5% to 10%. Sequencing was carried out using blood. The receptors originated from a woman younger than 45 with Graves' hyperthyroidism that later progressed to Graves' ophthalmopathy.

The chain combines TRBV6-1 with TRBJ1-5; D might be TRBD1 (5 bases). Per germline, CDR1 MNHNS and CDR2 SASEGT. This CDR3 has 17 amino acids. Deletions cut 6 bases from V and 2 bases from J, with 20 bases between. In nucleotides, the CDR3 is TGTGCCAGCAGACCCGACCCCGGGACTTTGGGCAATCAGCCCCAGCATTTT. It translates to CASRPDPGTLGNQPQHF.

V and J are TRBV24-1 and TRBJ2-1; D is unresolved. Per the germline V gene, CDR1 is KGHDR and CDR2 is SFDVKD. Trimming removed 5 bases at V and 10 bases at J, with 11 bases between. The CDR3 has 12 residues. The CDR3 here is CATSGVRAEQFF. CDR3 in DNA: TGTGCCACCAGTGGCGTACGGGCCGAGCAGTTCTTC.

The table lists this clonotype with many counts. V usage is TRBV7-9 and J usage is TRBJ1-2; a weak D match, TRBD1 (6 bases). Germline CDR1 reads SEHNR; CDR2 reads FQNEAQ (reference sequence). Trimming removed 1 base from V and 2 bases from J, with 14 bases in between. CDR3 length equals 16 residues. The CDR3 region is CASSLGLGGTNYGYTF. Written as DNA, the CDR3 is TGTGCCAGCAGCTTAGGCCTTGGGGGGACAAACTATGGCTACACCTTC. Full variable domain (remainder filled in from reference TRBV7-9 and TRBJ1-2): DTGVSQNPRHKITKRGQNVTFRCDPISEHNRLYWYRQTLGQGPEFLTYFQNEAQLEKSRLLSDRFSAERPKGSFSTLEIQRTEQGDSAMYLCASSLGLGGTNYGYTFGSGTRLTVV.

A word on this clonotype: The junction shows a germline mismatch at one end, possibly a read error. V and J are TRBV5-4 and TRBJ2-6; D possibly corresponds to TRBD1 (5 bases). Looked up from germline, CDR1 is SGHNT and CDR2 is YYREEE (reference sequence). CDR3 length: 15 amino acids. In DNA form, the CDR3 reads TGTGCCAGCAGCTTGGGCCGCTCTGGGGCCGACGTCCTGACTTTC. Its protein is CASSLGRSGADVLTF. Full variable domain (rest looked up from reference TRBV5-4 and TRBJ2-6): ETGVTQSPTHLIKTRGQQVTLRCSSQSGHNTVSWYQQALGQGPQFIFQYYREEENGRGNFPPRFSGLQFPNYSSELNVNALELDDSALYLCASSLGRSGADVLTFGAGSRLTVL.

This clonotype was counted many times. The CDR3 loop is CAISDPVQGLAFF. CDR3 coding DNA: TGTGCCATCAGTGACCCCGTACAGGGCCTGGCTTTCTTT. The chain has TRBV10-3 and TRBJ1-1, with a possible D match to TRBD1 (6 bases). CDR1 ENHRY and CDR2 SYGVKD come from the germline V gene. The CDR3 extends over 13 amino acids. The V end lost 3 bases, the J end lost 11 bases, and 16 bases lay between the germline ends.

This clonotype showed up many times. The V gene is TRBV27, the J gene TRBJ2-7; TRBD1 matches at 10 bases. Germline CDR1 reads MNHEY; CDR2 reads SMNVEV (reference sequence). The CDR3 totals 15 residues. J was trimmed by 3 bases and V by 0 bases; bases with no gene match: 2. The CDR3 sequence: CASSLSTGGFYEQYF. CDR3 sequence (DNA): TGTGCCAGCAGTTTATCGACAGGGGGCTTCTACGAGCAGTACTTC.

The sample holds many counts of this clonotype. As DNA, the CDR3 is TGTGCCAGCAGCTTAGTGCAGGGGGCGCAAGAGCAGTACTTC. Its protein is CASSLVQGAQEQYF. The rearrangement joins TRBV7-9 to TRBJ2-7, with 8 bases fitting TRBD1. The germline CDR1 and CDR2 sequences are SEHNR and FQNEAQ (reference sequence). CDR3 length: 14 amino acids. Unmatched junction bases numbered 6, after V lost 1 base and J lost 7 bases.

This clonotype has only a few counts. V and J are TRBV6-2 or TRBV6-3 and TRBJ1-5, with D tentatively TRBD1 (5 bases). Germline V gene sequence: CDR1 MNHEY, CDR2 SVGEGT. The CDR3 is made up of 18 amino acids. V shed 5 bases and J shed 7 bases, with 27 bases lying between them. CDR3: CASSHIIRQTGSGQPQHF. DNA for the CDR3: TGTGCCAGCAGTCACATTATACGGCAAACAGGTTCGGGACAGCCCCAGCATTTT.